The rows below give T cell receptor beta chains drawn from one sample of a study of graft-versus-host responses after intestinal transplantation. Libraries were prepared by immunoSEQ multiplex PCR; TCRdb keeps only in-frame clonotypes and omits some of them. The sample lists some 6,600 clones, 30% occurring once. Sequences were derived from alloreactive CD4+ T cells from a mixed lymphocyte reaction culture, sampled before transplantation. The receptors were sampled from a human patient who was an organ donor for intestinal transplantation. CDR3s include the opening cysteine and the closing phenylalanine or tryptophan. A D gene is named only where the DNA matches it firmly. Part of the rows lack a size; the others show once, few, many or a class for expanded clones.

j_call | clone_size | d_call | v_call | cdr3_length | cdr3_nt | cdr3_aa
TRBJ2-1 | medium-sized | NA | TRBV19 | 13 | TGTGCCAGTGGGACACCCTTCTACAATGAGCAGTTCTTC | CASGTPFYNEQFF
TRBJ2-3 | NA | NA | TRBV7-7 | 14 | TGTGCTAGCAGCCCCTCAGGGGGCACAGATACGCAGTATTTT | CASSPSGGTDTQYF
TRBJ2-3 | NA | TRBD2 | TRBV19 | 15 | TGTGCCAGTAGACTACTAGCGGGAGGTGGAGATACGCAGTATTTT | CASRLLAGGGDTQYF
TRBJ2-3 | NA | NA | TRBV6-6 | 14 | TGTGCCAGCAGTTACGTCGGGACAACAGATACGCAGTATTTT | CASSYVGTTDTQYF
TRBJ1-4 | NA | NA | TRBV7-9 | 13 | TGTGCCAGTGGTACAGGGTTTGACGGAAAACTGTTTTTT | CASGTGFDGKLFF
TRBJ2-5 | few | TRBD2 | TRBV19 | 17 | TGTGCCAGTAGTATAGTTAGACTAGCGGGGGGCCAAGAGACCCAGTACTTC | CASSIVRLAGGQETQYF
TRBJ2-7 | NA | NA | TRBV11-1 | 19 | TGTGCCAGCAGCTTAGGGGCTAGCTGGTTTCCCGCGGCCTCCTACGAGCAGTACTTC | CASSLGASWFPAASYEQYF
TRBJ2-5 | medium-sized | NA | TRBV9 | 14 | TGTGCCAGCAGTGCCGGACTCGCCAGGAGGACCCAGTACTTC | CASSAGLARRTQYF
TRBJ1-4 | NA | NA | TRBV6-1 | 14 | TGTGCCAGCCAGGCGGACAACCCTAATGAAAAACTGTTTTTT | CASQADNPNEKLFF
TRBJ1-5 | few | TRBD1 | TRBV18 | 15 | TGTGCCAGCTCACCGGGACAGGGGAAGGATCAGCCCCAGCATTTT | CASSPGQGKDQPQHF
TRBJ2-4 | NA | TRBD2 | TRBV5-4 | 17 | TGTGCCAGCAGCCAGAGAGTCAGCGGGAGGGCCGGAAACATTCAGTACTTC | CASSQRVSGRAGNIQYF
TRBJ2-5 | few | NA | TRBV6-1 | 15 | TGTGCCAGCAAGGATTTTAGAGGGTTTGCTGAGACCCAGTACTTC | CASKDFRGFAETQYF
TRBJ2-3 | few | NA | TRBV7-8 | 12 | TGTGCCAGCAGCCCCGTCGCAGATACGCAGTATTTT | CASSPVADTQYF
TRBJ1-1 | few | NA | TRBV30 | 14 | TGTGCCTGGACGTATCCGGGACAGAACACTGAAGCTTTCTTT | CAWTYPGQNTEAFF
TRBJ1-2 | medium-sized | NA | TRBV7-2 | 16 | TGTGCCAGCAGCTTAACTCCCGATCCCGTTACCATTGGCTACACCTTC | CASSLTPDPVTIGYTF
TRBJ2-7 | NA | NA | TRBV5-1 | 16 | TGCGCCAGCAGCTTGGATGGCGGGCGCCGCTCCTACGAGCAGTACTTC | CASSLDGGRRSYEQYF
TRBJ2-3 | NA | NA | TRBV23-1 | 17 | TGCGCCAGCAGTCCACGGACTGCCCGTCAAGGCACAGATACGCAGTATTTT | CASSPRTARQGTDTQYF
TRBJ2-3 | NA | TRBD2 | TRBV7-2 | 18 | TGTGCCAGCAGCTTTCGAGGGCTAGCGGGGGCAGGCACAGATACGCAGTATTTT | CASSFRGLAGAGTDTQYF
TRBJ1-1 | medium-sized | NA | TRBV20-1 | 11 | TGCAGTGCTAGCCCGAACAGGGAAGCTTTCTTT | CSASPNREAFF
TRBJ1-5 | NA | TRBD1 | TRBV6-1 | 15 | TGTGCCAGCAGTGCTCGGACAGGGTTGGGCCAGCCCCAGCATTTT | CASSARTGLGQPQHF
TRBJ2-3 | NA | NA | TRBV4-3 | 18 | TGCGCCAGCAGCCAAGAGGGTAGGGGAGGACCGGGCACAGATACGCAGTATTTT | CASSQEGRGGPGTDTQYF
TRBJ2-3 | NA | TRBD2 | TRBV5-1 | 15 | TGCGCCAGCAGCTTGGGGACTAGTACGGTGGATACGCAGTATTTT | CASSLGTSTVDTQYF
TRBJ2-5 | large | TRBD1 | TRBV6-1 | 14 | TGTGCCAGCGACAGGGGAGTTATCCAAGAGACCCAGTACTTC | CASDRGVIQETQYF
TRBJ2-7 | NA | TRBD2 | TRBV4-2 | 17 | TGTGCCAGCAGCCATGCGGGCAGTCTAGCGGGGAACTACGAGCAGTACTTC | CASSHAGSLAGNYEQYF
TRBJ2-7 | NA | TRBD2 | TRBV9 | 15 | TGTGCCAGCAGCGTCGAAGCGGGAGACCCCTACGAGCAGTACTTC | CASSVEAGDPYEQYF
TRBJ2-7 | NA | NA | TRBV4-1 | 13 | TGTGCCAGCAGCGAAGGGAGATGGCACGAGCAGTACTTC | CASSEGRWHEQYF
TRBJ2-7 | few | NA | TRBV6-7 | 14 | TGTGCCAGCTTGCGGGGAGTCCGGTTCTCGGAGCAGTACTTC | CASLRGVRFSEQYF
TRBJ2-7 | NA | NA | TRBV5-1 | 13 | TGCGCCAGCAGTCTATCCTCAGGGTACGAGCAGTACTTC | CASSLSSGYEQYF
TRBJ2-7 | few | NA | TRBV7-2 | 13 | TGTGCCAGCAGCTTAGTGGTCGGGGACGAGCAGTACTTC | CASSLVVGDEQYF
TRBJ2-1 | NA | NA | TRBV7-9 | 13 | TGTGCCAGCAGCTTAGAGTCGGGGAGTGAGCAGTTCTTC | CASSLESGSEQFF
TRBJ2-3 | few | TRBD1 | TRBV5-4 | 13 | TGTGCCAGCAGCCACATGGACAGGGATACGCAGTATTTT | CASSHMDRDTQYF
TRBJ1-1 | NA | NA | TRBV6-6 | 14 | TGTGCCAGCAGTTACTTTGCGGGGAGGGGGGTCGCTTTCTTT | CASSYFAGRGVAFF
TRBJ2-1 | medium-sized | NA | TRBV29-1 | 9 | TGCAGCGTAGGTAGAGGGCAGTTCTTC | CSVGRGQFF
TRBJ1-6 | once | TRBD1 | TRBV5-1 | 18 | TGCGCCAGCAGCTGGGGTCCCCCGGGACAGTTCTATAATTCACCCCTCCACTTT | CASSWGPPGQFYNSPLHF
TRBJ1-2 | few | NA | TRBV27 | 14 | TGTGCCAGCAGTACCTCTCCAGGCTCCTGGGGCTACACCTTC | CASSTSPGSWGYTF
TRBJ2-3 | NA | NA | TRBV2 | 13 | TGTGCCAGCCCAGGAGGTAGCGCGGATACGCAGTATTTT | CASPGGSADTQYF
TRBJ1-6 | NA | NA | TRBV5-1 | 16 | TGCGCCAGCAGGGTGGCGAGGGCCGGATATAATTCACCCCTCCACTTT | CASRVARAGYNSPLHF
TRBJ1-2 | NA | NA | TRBV28 | 12 | TGTGCCAGCAGTTTATATGAGGGTGGCTACACCTTC | CASSLYEGGYTF
TRBJ1-3 | NA | NA | TRBV6-5 | 13 | TGTGCCAGCAGTCCCCCGGGTGCAAACACCATATATTTT | CASSPPGANTIYF
TRBJ2-1 | few | TRBD2 | TRBV7-3 | 14 | TGTGCCAGCAGCCCCTCGGGGCGGGAGGGCCCGCAGTTCTTC | CASSPSGREGPQFF
TRBJ2-7 | few | NA | TRBV4-3 | 16 | TGCGCCAGCAGCCAAGAAGTTGCGGGACGGCTCTACGAGCAGTACTTC | CASSQEVAGRLYEQYF
TRBJ2-7 | medium-sized | TRBD2 | TRBV5-8 | 12 | TGTGCCACCCGGGGGGGGACTTACGAGCAGTACTTC | CATRGGTYEQYF
TRBJ2-1 | NA | TRBD2 | TRBV15 | 15 | TGTGCCACCAGCAGAGAGCGGGGGGGCTACAATGAGCAGTTCTTC | CATSRERGGYNEQFF
TRBJ1-3 | NA | NA | TRBV11-3 | 15 | TGTGCCAGCAGCTCCCGCTCCAGCTCTGGAAACACCATATATTTT | CASSSRSSSGNTIYF
TRBJ1-2 | NA | TRBD1 | TRBV6-1 | 13 | TGTGCCAGCAGTTCGCGACAGGGCTTGGGCTACACCTTC | CASSSRQGLGYTF
TRBJ1-1 | NA | TRBD1 | TRBV5-1 | 16 | TGCGCCAGCAGCTTGGGGGCGACAGGGGTGAACACTGAAGCTTTCTTT | CASSLGATGVNTEAFF
TRBJ2-7 | NA | TRBD2 | TRBV9 | 13 | TGTGCCAGCAGCGCTAGCGGGAGGGCCCGGCAGTACTTC | CASSASGRARQYF
TRBJ2-2 | NA | NA | TRBV6-5 | 14 | TGTGCCATCCGGAGGAGCGGGAACACCGGGGAGCTGTTTTTT | CAIRRSGNTGELFF
TRBJ2-7 | NA | NA | TRBV7-2 | 12 | TGTGCCAGCAGCTTAACGGGCTACGAGCAGTACTTC | CASSLTGYEQYF
TRBJ2-5 | medium-sized | NA | TRBV9 | 15 | TGTGCCAGCAGGGCCGGGGGGCGTGGCCAAGAGACCCAGTACTTC | CASRAGGRGQETQYF
TRBJ2-7 | medium-sized | NA | TRBV5-1 | 14 | TGCGCCAGCAGCTACCGAGGACAGTCCTACGAGCAGTACTTC | CASSYRGQSYEQYF
TRBJ1-2 | NA | TRBD1 | TRBV5-6 | 15 | TGTGCCAGCAGCTTGGGGTGGACAGGGCGGCCTGGCTACACCTTC | CASSLGWTGRPGYTF
TRBJ2-1 | few | TRBD2 | TRBV5-1 | 15 | TGCGCCAGCAGCTTGCGACTAGCCTCCTACAATGAGCAGTTCTTC | CASSLRLASYNEQFF
TRBJ2-1 | NA | NA | TRBV7-8 | 13 | TGTGCCAGCGGTCCGGTCTACGACAATGAGCAGTTCTTC | CASGPVYDNEQFF
TRBJ2-2 | few | NA | TRBV9 | 14 | TGTGCCAGCAGCGTACAGGGTCGCGGAGGGGAGCTGTTTTTT | CASSVQGRGGELFF